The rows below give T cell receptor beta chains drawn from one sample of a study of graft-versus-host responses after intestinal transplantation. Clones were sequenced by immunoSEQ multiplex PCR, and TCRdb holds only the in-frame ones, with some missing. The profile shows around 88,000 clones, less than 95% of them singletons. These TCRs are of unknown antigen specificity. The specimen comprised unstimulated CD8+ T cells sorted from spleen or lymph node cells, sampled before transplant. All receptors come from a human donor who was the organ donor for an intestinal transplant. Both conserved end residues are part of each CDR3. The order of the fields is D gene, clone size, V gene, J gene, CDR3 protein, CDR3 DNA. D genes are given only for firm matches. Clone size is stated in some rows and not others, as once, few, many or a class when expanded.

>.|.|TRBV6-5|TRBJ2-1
CASSLGQPSSYNEQFF
TGTGCCAGCAGTTTAGGCCAACCCAGCTCCTACAATGAGCAGTTCTTC
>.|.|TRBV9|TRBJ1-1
CASSHTNSGLNTEAFF
TGTGCCAGCAGCCATACAAATTCCGGCCTGAACACTGAAGCTTTCTTT
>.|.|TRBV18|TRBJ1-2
CASSPSLRNYGYTF
TGTGCCAGCTCCCCCTCACTGAGGAACTATGGCTACACCTTC
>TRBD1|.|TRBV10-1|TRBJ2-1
CASSESLQGDRSYNEQFF
TGCGCCAGCAGTGAGTCTCTACAGGGGGATAGGTCCTACAATGAGCAGTTCTTC
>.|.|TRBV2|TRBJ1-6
CASGPLFSPLHF
TGTGCCAGTGGCCCCCTCTTTTCACCCCTCCACTTT
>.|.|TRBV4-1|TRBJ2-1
CASSRYPGPGIEQFF
TGCGCCAGCAGCCGATATCCGGGACCTGGGATTGAGCAGTTCTTC
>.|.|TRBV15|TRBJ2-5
CATSLTGTVSSEQYF
TGTGCCACCAGCTTAACCGGGACCGTCTCTTCGGAGCAGTACTTC
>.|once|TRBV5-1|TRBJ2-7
CASSYGPTYEQYF
TGCGCCAGCAGTTATGGTCCCACCTACGAGCAGTACTTC
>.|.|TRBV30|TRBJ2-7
CAWSDTEGGGIYEQYF
TGTGCCTGGAGTGACACCGAGGGGGGGGGAATCTACGAGCAGTACTTC
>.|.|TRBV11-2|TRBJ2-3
CASSPWTESTDTQYF
TGTGCCAGCAGCCCCTGGACAGAAAGCACAGATACGCAGTATTTT
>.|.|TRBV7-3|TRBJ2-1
CASSSLADEQFF
TGTGCCAGCAGCTCCCTTGCGGATGAGCAGTTCTTC
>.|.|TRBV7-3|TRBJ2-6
CASSSQVGANVLTF
TGTGCCAGCAGCTCCCAGGTTGGGGCCAACGTCCTGACTTTC
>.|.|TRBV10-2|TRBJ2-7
CASREGLTYEQYF
TGCGCCAGCAGAGAGGGACTTACCTACGAGCAGTACTTC
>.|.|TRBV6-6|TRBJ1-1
CASKYMGNTEAFF
TGTGCCAGCAAATACATGGGGAACACTGAAGCTTTCTTT
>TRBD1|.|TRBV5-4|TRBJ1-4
CASSFRQGADEKLFF
TGTGCCAGCAGCTTTAGACAGGGGGCGGATGAAAAACTGTTTTTT
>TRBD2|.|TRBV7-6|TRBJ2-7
CASSLAGGSSYEQYF
TGTGCCAGCAGCTTAGCTGGCGGGAGCTCCTACGAGCAGTACTTC
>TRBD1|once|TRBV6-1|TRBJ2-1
CATSDRGKGNEQFF
TGTGCCACCTCGGACAGGGGAAAAGGCAATGAGCAGTTCTTC
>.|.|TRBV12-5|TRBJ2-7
CASGADPSEQYF
TGTGCTAGTGGGGCAGACCCTTCTGAGCAGTACTTC
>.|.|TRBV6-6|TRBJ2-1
CASSGGGRVHRNEQFF
TGTGCCAGCTCAGGGGGGGGTCGGGTACACAGGAATGAGCAGTTCTTC
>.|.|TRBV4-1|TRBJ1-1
CASSQDPGGGEAFF
TGCGCCAGCAGCCAAGACCCAGGAGGGGGTGAAGCTTTCTTT
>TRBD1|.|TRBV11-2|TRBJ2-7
CASSPRDRNYEQYF
TGTGCCAGCAGCCCCCGGGACAGAAATTACGAGCAGTACTTC
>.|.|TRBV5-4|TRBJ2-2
CASSLEQGFHGELFF
TGTGCCAGCAGCTTGGAGCAGGGTTTTCACGGGGAGCTGTTTTTT
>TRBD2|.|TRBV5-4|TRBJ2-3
CASSLFIAGGDTQYF
TGTGCCAGCAGCTTGTTCATTGCGGGAGGGGATACGCAGTATTTT
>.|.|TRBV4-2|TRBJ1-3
CATAAGPGNTIYF
TGTGCCACCGCGGCAGGCCCTGGAAACACCATATATTTT
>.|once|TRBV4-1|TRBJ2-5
CASSQVQGGETQYF
TGCGCCAGCAGCCAAGTTCAGGGGGGCGAGACCCAGTACTTC
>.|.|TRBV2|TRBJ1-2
CARRDNPEVIYGYTF
TGTGCCAGGAGGGACAATCCCGAAGTGATCTATGGCTACACCTTC
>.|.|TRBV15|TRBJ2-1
CATSRLRGGAEQFF
TGTGCCACCAGCAGGCTCAGGGGTGGGGCTGAGCAGTTCTTC
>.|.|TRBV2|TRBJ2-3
CASHLPGSGSEDTQYF
TGTGCCAGCCACCTACCAGGGAGCGGAAGTGAAGATACGCAGTATTTT
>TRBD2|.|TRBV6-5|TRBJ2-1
CASSSGLAGNNEQFF
TGTGCCAGCAGTTCCGGACTAGCGGGGAACAATGAGCAGTTCTTC
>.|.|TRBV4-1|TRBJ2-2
CASSPVGPQGGELFF
TGCGCCAGCAGCCCCGTGGGTCCCCAGGGCGGGGAGCTGTTTTTT
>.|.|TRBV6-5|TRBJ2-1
CASSPGTEQFF
TGTGCCAGCAGCCCCGGGACCGAGCAGTTCTTC
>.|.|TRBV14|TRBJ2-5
CASSQGGVGTPSQETQYF
TGCGCCAGCAGCCAAGGTGGGGTAGGGACACCAAGCCAAGAGACCCAGTACTTC
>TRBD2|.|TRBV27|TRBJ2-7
CASSLGPGGAVYEQYF
TGTGCCAGCAGTTTAGGCCCCGGGGGGGCCGTGTACGAGCAGTACTTC
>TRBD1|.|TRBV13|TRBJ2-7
CASTLGDRGPEQYF
TGTGCCAGCACCCTGGGGGACAGGGGGCCCGAGCAGTACTTC
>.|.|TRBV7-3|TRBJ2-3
CASSLLARDTQYF
TGTGCCAGCAGCTTACTAGCGAGAGATACGCAGTATTTT
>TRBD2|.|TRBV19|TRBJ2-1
CASSTLAGTSDEQFF
TGTGCCAGTAGTACGCTAGCGGGGACCTCGGATGAGCAGTTCTTC
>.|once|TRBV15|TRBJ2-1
CASGGSTYNEQFF
TGTGCCAGCGGAGGCAGCACCTACAATGAGCAGTTCTTC
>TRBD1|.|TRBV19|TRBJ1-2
CASSTGTGVMFTF
TGTGCCAGTAGTACCGGGACAGGTGTAATGTTCACCTTC
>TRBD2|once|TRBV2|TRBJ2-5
CASSDLAGGGDQETQYF
TGTGCCAGCAGTGATTTAGCGGGAGGAGGGGACCAAGAGACCCAGTACTTC
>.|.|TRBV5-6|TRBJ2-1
CASSLDGESSYNEQFF
TGTGCCAGCAGCTTGGACGGGGAAAGCTCCTACAATGAGCAGTTCTTC
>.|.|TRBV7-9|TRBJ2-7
CASSLGAYSSYEQYF
TGTGCCAGCAGCTTAGGGGCTTATTCCTCCTACGAGCAGTACTTC
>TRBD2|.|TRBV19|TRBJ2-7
CASSPTSGRAYEQYF
TGTGCCAGTAGCCCCACTAGCGGGAGGGCCTACGAGCAGTACTTC
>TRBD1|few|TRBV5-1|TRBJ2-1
CASSLVGGDYNEQFF
TGCGCCAGCAGCTTGGTAGGGGGCGACTACAATGAGCAGTTCTTC
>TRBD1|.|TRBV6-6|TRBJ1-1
CASRHRGPEAFF
TGTGCCAGCAGACACAGGGGCCCTGAAGCTTTCTTT
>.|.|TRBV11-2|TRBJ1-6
CASSPTYGDSPLHF
TGTGCCAGCAGCCCAACGTATGGGGATTCACCCCTCCACTTT
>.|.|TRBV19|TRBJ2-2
CASLAGRANTGELFF
TGTGCCAGTTTGGCGGGGAGAGCGAACACCGGGGAGCTGTTTTTT
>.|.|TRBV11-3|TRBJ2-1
CASSSSLEAGEQFF
TGTGCCAGCAGCTCGTCATTGGAGGCGGGTGAGCAGTTCTTC
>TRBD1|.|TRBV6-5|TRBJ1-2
CATQLRTGDDGYTF
TGTGCCACCCAGTTACGGACAGGGGATGATGGCTACACCTTC
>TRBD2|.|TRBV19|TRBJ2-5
CASSGGPETQYF
TGTGCCAGTTCGGGGGGGCCGGAGACCCAGTACTTC